This T cell receptor beta chain was obtained from a study of T-cell reconstitution after alpha-beta-depleted transplantation in children. This CDR3 contains 15 residues. Per the germline V gene, CDR1 is MGHRA and CDR2 is YSYEKL. The V and J ends lost 2 bases and 6 bases respectively, with 14 bases between them. Broader study findings: Recipient T cells and thymic progenitors that survived gave rise to the high TCRbeta diversity observed at day 60 in some patients.

As it was prepared, the TCRbeta library received unique molecular identifiers. MiXCR, run by TCRdb on the PCR reads, gives a single entry per CDR3 protein. The table shows over 100,000 distinct CDR3 sequences, with approximately 6% occurring only once. This clonotype was picked up many times. Its cognate antigen is unknown. The V call is TRBV4-1, the J call TRBJ2-1; D ambiguous. Here the sequenced sample was PBMCs, mostly from graft donor cells, taken 60 days after TCRalphabeta/CD19-depleted stem cell transplant. The receptor's source is a female patient aged 2 to 10 who had a stem cell transplant for Fanconi anemia, so the T cells may come from the graft donor. CDR3 bases: TGCGCCAGCAGCCAACTAGGGTATTGGGTCAATGAGCAGTTCTTC. This codes for CASSQLGYWVNEQFF.